The 26 T cell receptor beta chains listed next were all sequenced from one sample in a study of cytomegalovirus exposure and HLA in healthy donors. Sequencing was performed with immunoSEQ multiplex PCR; in TCRdb, only in-frame clones are kept and a portion is missing. The sample lists around 140,000 clones, less than 95% occurring once. The sequenced sample was PBMCs. The receptors here all came from a man between 18 and 35 years old in good health and CMV-seropositive.

This chain uses TRBV5-5 with TRBJ2-7, with TRBD1 matching over 8 bases. CDR1 and CDR2 (germline): SGHKS, YYEKEE (reference sequence). The CDR3 has 15 residues. V gave up 1 base and J gave up 3 bases; unmatched junction bases: 6. CDR3 in amino acids: CASSLLQGASYEQYF. The CDR3 region has the DNA TGTGCCAGCAGCTTGTTGCAGGGGGCAAGCTACGAGCAGTACTTC.

The V call is TRBV6-6, the J call TRBJ1-2, with TRBD1 identical over 7 bases. V trimming: 6 bases; J trimming: 6 bases; junction bases outside the gene matches: 10. The CDR3 totals 14 residues. In germline, CDR1 is MNHNY, CDR2 SVGAGI (reference sequence). The CDR3 is CASSQKGALDGYTF. In DNA, the CDR3 is TGTGCCAGCAGCCAGAAGGGGGCTTTGGATGGCTACACCTTC.

This clone appeared a few times. The chain links TRBV5-6 to TRBJ1-5; TRBD1 might be the D (6 bases). The CDR3 totals 14 residues. Germline assignment: CDR1 SGHDT and CDR2 YYEEEE. V shed 2 bases and J shed 7 bases, with 13 bases lying between them. The CDR3 sequence: CASSLWSGDQPQHF. The CDR3 nucleotides are TGTGCCAGCAGCTTATGGTCAGGGGACCAGCCCCAGCATTTT.

This clone was seen only once. J is TRBJ2-7 and V is TRBV27, with TRBD2 matching over 9 bases. With V trimmed by 5 bases and J by 0 bases, 5 bases remained unmatched. From germline, CDR1 is MNHEY and CDR2 SMNVEV (reference sequence). CDR3 length equals 15 residues. DNA for the CDR3: TGTGCCAGCAGTGTAACTAGCGGGTACTCCTACGAGCAGTACTTC. It codes for CASSVTSGYSYEQYF.

The V gene is TRBV30, the J gene TRBJ1-1; TRBD1 is a possible D gene (6 bases). Looked up from germline, CDR1 is GTSNPN and CDR2 is SVGIG (reference sequence). There are 13 residues in the CDR3. Trimming removed 4 bases from V and 10 bases from J, with 19 bases in between. The CDR3 bases are TGTGCCTGGACTGCGGGGGGCGCAGAAGGAGCTTTCTTT. Protein product: CAWTAGGAEGAFF. The variable domain in full, completed from reference TRBV30 and TRBJ1-1, reads SQTIHQWPATLVQPVGSPLSLECTVEGTSNPNLYWYRQAAGRGLQLLFYSVGIGQISSEVPQNLSASRPQDRQFILSSKKLLLSDSGFYLCAWTAGGAEGAFFGQGTRLTVV.

V usage is TRBV5-1 and J usage is TRBJ1-1; D uncertain. From germline, CDR1 is SGHRS and CDR2 YFSETQ. V shed 5 bases and J shed 4 bases, with 18 bases lying between them. The CDR3 loop spans 15 amino acids. CDR3 amino acids: CASSRTRESGTEAFF. The DNA for the CDR3 is TGCGCCAGCAGTAGAACGAGGGAGAGCGGCACTGAAGCTTTCTTT.

This chain uses TRBV4-1 with TRBJ2-1; 11 nucleotides align to TRBD2. Germline values: CDR1 MGHRA, CDR2 YSYEKL. The CDR3 is 12 amino acids. Germline trimming cut 4 bases from V and 14 bases from J; bases unmatched to any gene: 4. CDR3 in DNA: TGCGCCAGCAGCCCTCCGGGACTAGCGGAGTTCTTC. Translating gives CASSPPGLAEFF.

V usage is TRBV2 and J usage is TRBJ2-1; TRBD1 matches at 8 bases. Germline values: CDR1 SNHLY, CDR2 FYNNEI. The CDR3 length is 15 residues. V was pared by 1 base and J by 8 bases, with 7 bases of the junction left unmatched. The CDR3 DNA follows: TGTGCCAGCAGTGAAGTCAGGCAGGGGGCCGATGAGCAGTTCTTC. Translation: CASSEVRQGADEQFF.

About this clone itself: Other nucleotide sequences in the sample specify the same CDR3. The chain is built from TRBV18 and TRBJ2-3; 9 nucleotides align to TRBD2. Per the germline V gene, CDR1 is KGHSH and CDR2 is LQKENI. This CDR3 comprises 14 residues. V was pared by 3 bases and J by 3 bases, with 1 base of the junction left unmatched. The CDR3 coding sequence is TGTGCCAGCTCACCTAGCGGGAGTACAGATACGCAGTATTTT. This translates into CASSPSGSTDTQYF. The full variable domain, completed using reference TRBV18 and TRBJ2-3, is NAGVMQNPRHLVRRRGQEARLRCSPMKGHSHVYWYRQLPEEGLKFMVYLQKENIIDESGMPKERFSAEFPKEGPSILRIQQVVRGDSAAYFCASSPSGSTDTQYFGPGTRLTVL.

The chain employs TRBV21-1 and TRBJ2-7; the DNA was not used to check the table's D call, TRBD2. TRBV21-1 is labeled a pseudogene. The length of the CDR3 is 16 residues. DNA of the CDR3: TGTGCCAGCAGCAAAGACCCAAGTCTAGCGGGAGACCCTTTTACCTTC. Translated: CASSKDPSLAGDPFTF.

The gene calls are TRBV13 and TRBJ1-2; 7 bases line up with TRBD1. The CDR3 is 13 amino acids. The germline gives CDR1 PRHDT, CDR2 FYEKMQ (reference sequence). V was clipped by 5 bases and J by 2 bases; unmatched bases: 2. The CDR3 bases are TGTGCCAGCAGCACACAGGGGAACTATGGCTACACCTTC. Amino acid sequence: CASSTQGNYGYTF.

The chain links TRBV11-2 to TRBJ2-7; TRBD2 aligns across 8 bases. CDR1 is SGHAT and CDR2 is FQNNGV in the germline V gene. V shed 6 bases, J shed 5 bases, and the junction held 12 bases outside the gene matches. CDR3 size: 15 residues. In DNA form, the CDR3 reads TGTGCCAGCAGTCAGGGGAGCGGGAGCTTCCACGAGCAGTACTTC. Its translation is CASSQGSGSFHEQYF.

The J gene is TRBJ1-4, the V gene TRBV5-1, with D possibly matching TRBD1 (5 bases). From germline, CDR1 is SGHRS and CDR2 YFSETQ. The V and J ends lost 4 bases and 8 bases respectively, with 15 bases between them. The CDR3 spans 14 residues. CDR3 sequence: CASSPGGGQEKLFF. DNA for the CDR3: TGCGCCAGCAGCCCCGGGGGGGGTCAGGAAAAACTGTTTTTT.

The chain links TRBV21-1 to TRBJ1-2; the table's D call, TRBD1, has no DNA check behind it. TRBV21-1 is recorded as a pseudogene. The CDR3 spans 15 residues. The CDR3 loop is CASSKGGQGTYGYTF. The CDR3, as DNA: TGTGCCAGCAGCAAAGGGGGACAGGGGACCTATGGCTACACCTTC.

V and J are TRBV14 and TRBJ2-7; the match to TRBD1 covers 9 bases. Trimming removed 4 bases from V and 6 bases from J; junction bases left unmatched: 10. This CDR3 spans 15 amino acids. Germline V gives CDR1 SGHDN, CDR2 FVKESK. The CDR3 DNA reads as TGTGCCAGCAGCCCTTACCGGGACAGGGATGGCGAGCAGTACTTC. It codes for CASSPYRDRDGEQYF.

The chain recombines TRBV28 with TRBJ2-1; D possibly corresponds to TRBD1 (7 bases). Germline V CDR1 and CDR2: MDHEN, SYDVKM. CDR3 length equals 15 residues. V was pared by 3 bases and J by 7 bases, with 16 bases between. CDR3 in amino acids: CASSFQGGVGNEQFF. The CDR3 nucleotides are TGTGCCAGCAGTTTCCAGGGGGGAGTGGGAAATGAGCAGTTCTTC.

The V call is TRBV5-8, the J call TRBJ2-5; 10 bases fit TRBD1. The V segment lost 3 bases and the J segment 7 bases; nucleotides outside the gene matches: 6. Germline values: CDR1 SGHTS, CDR2 YDEGEE. The CDR3 has 14 residues. This chain's CDR3 is CASSSDRGLGTQYF. CDR3 in DNA: TGTGCCAGCAGCTCTGACAGGGGGCTGGGGACCCAGTACTTC.

This rearrangement joins TRBV18 to TRBJ2-7, with D perhaps TRBD1 (5 bases). The germline CDR1 and CDR2 sequences are KGHSH and LQKENI. Trimming shortened V by 1 base and J by 3 bases, and 13 bases separated the two germline ends. CDR3 size: 15 residues. The CDR3 region is CASSPLQGEVYEQYF. In DNA form, the CDR3 reads TGTGCCAGCTCACCACTTCAGGGCGAGGTCTACGAGCAGTACTTC.

This clone was seen just once. J is TRBJ2-7 and V is TRBV7-2; 8 nucleotides line up with TRBD2. Unmatched junction bases numbered 9, after V lost 5 bases and J lost 3 bases. The CDR3 is made up of 15 amino acids. Germline values: CDR1 SGHTA, CDR2 FQGNSA. The DNA for the CDR3 is TGTGCCAGCAGCCCAGAGGGGCGGGGGGACTACGAGCAGTACTTC. Its translation: CASSPEGRGDYEQYF. Looking up the rest from reference TRBV7-2 and TRBJ2-7 gives the full variable domain: GAGVSQSPSNKVTEKGKDVELRCDPISGHTALYWYRQSLGQGLEFLIYFQGNSAPDKSGLPSDRFSAERTGGSVSTLTIQRTQQEDSAVYLCASSPEGRGDYEQYFGPGTRLTVT.

This chain joins TRBV27 and TRBJ2-2; tentatively, D is TRBD2 (5 bases). CDR3 size: 11 residues. V lost 6 bases, J lost 13 bases, and 12 bases lay in between. CDR1 is MNHEY, CDR2 SMNVEV, per germline (reference sequence). CDR3 in amino acids: CASRSWERLFF. The CDR3, as DNA: TGTGCCAGCAGAAGTTGGGAGAGGCTGTTTTTT.

For the CDR3, the DNA is TGCGCCAGCAGCCGCCTCGGACTAGCGGGAGGACGAGAGACCCAGTACTTC. Protein product: CASSRLGLAGGRETQYF. V gene TRBV5-1 combines with J gene TRBJ2-5, with 14 positions matching TRBD2. V trimming: 4 bases; J trimming: 4 bases; junction bases outside the gene matches: 9. Germline assignment: CDR1 SGHRS and CDR2 YFSETQ. There are 17 residues in the CDR3. Full variable domain (rest looked up from reference TRBV5-1 and TRBJ2-5): KAGVTQTPRYLIKTRGQQVTLSCSPISGHRSVSWYQQTPGQGLQFLFEYFSETQRNKGNFPGRFSGRQFSNSRSEMNVSTLELGDSALYLCASSRLGLAGGRETQYFGPGTRLLVL.

The chain links TRBV27 to TRBJ2-3; 8 nucleotides line up with TRBD2. V was clipped by 0 bases and J by 6 bases; unmatched bases: 11. Germline V gene sequence: CDR1 MNHEY, CDR2 SMNVEV (reference sequence). This CDR3 comprises 17 residues. The CDR3, as DNA: TGTGCCAGCAGTTTATCACCCTTTCGGGAGGGCCCGGATACGCAGTATTTT. Protein sequence: CASSLSPFREGPDTQYF.

The chain is built from TRBV5-1 and TRBJ2-1, with TRBD1 matching over 7 bases. The CDR3 covers 15 residues. Per the germline V gene, CDR1 is SGHRS and CDR2 is YFSETQ. J lost 7 bases, V lost 0 bases, and 7 bases had no gene match. This CDR3 is CASSLGAGGANEQFF. The CDR3 DNA reads TGCGCCAGCAGCTTGGGGGCAGGGGGAGCTAATGAGCAGTTCTTC.

The chain joins TRBV18 to TRBJ2-2; TRBD2 matches 8 bases. Trimming took 3 bases from V and 5 from J; bases not matched to a gene: 5. This CDR3 has 15 amino acids. Germline V CDR1 and CDR2: KGHSH, LQKENI. This CDR3 reads CASSPRAGATGELFF. CDR3 nucleotides: TGTGCCAGCTCACCGCGAGCGGGAGCGACCGGGGAGCTGTTTTTT.

This rearrangement joins TRBV2 to TRBJ1-2; D unclear. Deletions cut 4 bases from V and 7 bases from J, with 4 bases between. This CDR3 has 10 residues. Germline V gives CDR1 SNHLY, CDR2 FYNNEI. This CDR3 reads CASSAGGYTF. CDR3 bases: TGTGCCAGCAGTGCCGGTGGCTACACCTTC.

The chain is built from TRBV9 and TRBJ2-1; no firm D call. CDR1 and CDR2 from the germline V gene are SGDLS and YYNGEE. With 0 bases removed from V and 2 bases from J, the gap between germline ends came to 9 bases. The CDR3 is 15 residues long. The CDR3 bases are TGTGCCAGCAGCGTAGACGGCGGTGCCTACAATGAGCAGTTCTTC. Residues: CASSVDGGAYNEQFF. The full variable domain, with the rest looked up from reference TRBV9 and TRBJ2-1, is DSGVTQTPKHLITATGQRVTLRCSPRSGDLSVYWYQQSLDQGLQFLIQYYNGEERAKGNILERFSAQQFPDLHSELNLSSLELGDSALYFCASSVDGGAYNEQFFGPGTRLTVL.